The present TCR beta chain was sequenced within a study of T cells in Graves' hyperthyroidism and ophthalmopathy. Study observations and caveats: Among clonotypes expanded in thyroid above 0.001, most were also found in blood.

Using RNA transcripts as the source, TCR beta CDR3 regions were amplified. During a first-round RT-PCR of the TCR CDR3, the HTBI primer set was used. TCRdb re-derived calls from the multiplex PCR reads in MiXCR, one entry per CDR3 protein. The table shows 250,000 or so distinct CDR3 sequences, with 15% occurring only once. V lost 8 bases and J 0 bases, leaving 17 bases between the germline ends. The germline V gene encodes CDR1 MDHEN and CDR2 SYDVKM. CDR3 length: 16 residues. This clonotype was observed at least ten times. Its antigen remains unknown. Diagnostic assessment was based on clinical symptoms, serum thyroxine and TRAb, thyroid ultrasound and orbital computed tomography.

Sequencing was carried out using blood. The chain combines TRBV28 with TRBJ1-5, with D unclear. The origin of this receptor is a woman in her 50s with Graves' hyperthyroidism that later progressed to Graves' ophthalmopathy. CDR3 in DNA: TGTGCCAGCTTGCTTCGCCTCGGGGATAGCAATCAGCCCCAGCATTTT. It is translated as CASLLRLGDSNQPQHF.